These T cell receptor beta chains were read from a single sample in a study of T-cell memory formation after mild COVID-19. TCRdb reprocessed the 5' RACE reads with MiXCR, giving one entry per CDR3 protein. The sample has hundreds of thousands of distinct CDR3 sequences, under 20% seen once. Source material: PBMCs or a T cell subset sorted from them (not recorded which). The receptors here all came from an adult woman who had mild COVID-19 (a few samples of this study predate the infection). Cell type and time point are not known. Both conserved end residues are part of each CDR3. The order of the fields is J gene, V gene, CDR3 protein.

TRBJ2-3	TRBV20-1	CSARDARATDTQYF
TRBJ2-7	TRBV7-3	CASSLRRGDEQYF
TRBJ1-1	TRBV15	CATNRATSTEAFF
TRBJ2-6	TRBV18	CASSPPLGPRRLPGANVLTF
TRBJ2-2	TRBV5-5	CASSLVGTGAGELFF
TRBJ1-1	TRBV7-9	CAIRGGAFF
TRBJ1-1	TRBV6-2/TRBV6-3	CASSYILNTEAFF
TRBJ1-1	TRBV9	CASSPMGGMGTEAFF
TRBJ1-2	TRBV29-1	CSVQGVGIGYTF
TRBJ2-3	TRBV7-6	CASSLEAVYSTDTQYF
TRBJ1-1	TRBV3-1	CASSQATGTEAFF
TRBJ1-5	TRBV5-6	CASSWADQPQHF
TRBJ2-7	TRBV13	CASRVGRGGNSYEQYF
TRBJ1-6	TRBV20-1	CSARPGQGFGSPLHF
TRBJ2-5	TRBV4-2	CASSQDRGRGETQYF
TRBJ2-2	TRBV9	CASSVTQGGTGELFF
TRBJ2-3	TRBV5-1	CASSFLAPDTQYF
TRBJ2-2	TRBV5-1	CASSFPGQGVTGELFF
TRBJ2-7	TRBV29-1	CSVEVASGRGGEQYF
TRBJ2-4	TRBV25-1	CASSDGSWENIQYF
TRBJ2-1	TRBV5-1	CASSLVGGVEQFF
TRBJ1-2	TRBV7-2	CASSLGQGFYYGYTF
TRBJ2-5	TRBV13	CASNQGGEETQYF
TRBJ2-5	TRBV29-1	CSVAPGQAQTQYF
TRBJ2-5	TRBV7-9	CASSFGRRETQYF
TRBJ1-1	TRBV20-1	CSYPGALLNTEAFF
TRBJ2-3	TRBV27	CASSRNPATSGYTDTQYF
TRBJ2-7	TRBV4-3	CASSMGTASYEQYF
TRBJ2-2	TRBV9	CASSVSRARDRVQGGELFF
TRBJ2-7	TRBV4-2	CASSQGGTGEQYF
TRBJ1-1	TRBV15	CATSRDPAGHEAFF
TRBJ1-5	TRBV5-6	CASSFRDRADQPQHF
TRBJ1-1	TRBV7-6	CASSLARDRNTEAFF
TRBJ2-7	TRBV4-3	CASSQDRQPISYEQYF
TRBJ1-4	TRBV7-9	CASSPRRTGRGEKLFF
TRBJ1-1	TRBV7-9	CASSLSRTENTEAFF
TRBJ2-3	TRBV7-4	CASSDIRGRTDTQYF
TRBJ2-1	TRBV2	CASRTTGTNEQFF
TRBJ1-1	TRBV7-2	CASSGTGTGLGAFF
TRBJ2-7	TRBV7-9	CASSFPNDYEQYF
TRBJ2-7	TRBV29-1	CSVEDLAGGYEQYF
TRBJ2-5	TRBV24-1	CATSDLLLGGQETQYF